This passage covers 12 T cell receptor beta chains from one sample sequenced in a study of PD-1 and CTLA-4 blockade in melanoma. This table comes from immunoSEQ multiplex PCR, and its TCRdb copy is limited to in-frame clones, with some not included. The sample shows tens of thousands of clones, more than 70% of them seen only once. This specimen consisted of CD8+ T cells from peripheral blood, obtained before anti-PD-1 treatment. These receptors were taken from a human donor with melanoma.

CDR3 region: CASSLGRGGETQYF. The CDR3 DNA is TGTGCCAGCAGTCTAGGCAGGGGAGGAGAGACCCAGTACTTC. The chain uses TRBV28 and TRBJ2-5, with D perhaps matching TRBD1 or TRBD2 (6 bases each). Germline V gives CDR1 MDHEN, CDR2 SYDVKM. The CDR3 contains 14 residues. Trimming removed 5 bases from V and 4 bases from J, with 14 bases in between.

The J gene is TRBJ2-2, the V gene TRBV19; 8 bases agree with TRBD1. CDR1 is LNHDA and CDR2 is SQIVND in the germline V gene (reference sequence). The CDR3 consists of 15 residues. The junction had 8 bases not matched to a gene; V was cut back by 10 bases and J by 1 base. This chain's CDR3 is CATLTGTGNTGELFF. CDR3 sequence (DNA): TGTGCCACCCTCACCGGGACAGGGAACACCGGGGAGCTGTTTTTT.

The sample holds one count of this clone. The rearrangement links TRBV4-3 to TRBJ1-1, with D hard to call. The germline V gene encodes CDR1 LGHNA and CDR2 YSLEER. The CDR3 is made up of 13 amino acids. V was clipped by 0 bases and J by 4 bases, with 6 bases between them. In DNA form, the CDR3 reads TGCGCCAGCAGCCAAGATACATTCACTGAAGCTTTCTTT. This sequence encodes CASSQDTFTEAFF.

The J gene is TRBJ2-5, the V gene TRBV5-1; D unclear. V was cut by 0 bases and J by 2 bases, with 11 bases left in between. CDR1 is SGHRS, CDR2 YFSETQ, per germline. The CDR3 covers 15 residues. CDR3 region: CASSLEGVSQETQYF. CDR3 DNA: TGCGCCAGCAGCTTGGAAGGTGTATCACAAGAGACCCAGTACTTC.

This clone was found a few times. DNA for the CDR3: TGTGCCAGCAGTCCCCTTCAGGGGGGGTTCTACGAGCAGTACTTC. As protein: CASSPLQGGFYEQYF. The chain recombines TRBV28 with TRBJ2-7; possibly TRBD1 or TRBD2 for D (7 bases each). From germline, CDR1 is MDHEN and CDR2 SYDVKM. V was cut by 5 bases and J by 3 bases, with 17 bases left in between. The CDR3 runs to 15 residues. Drawing the rest from reference TRBV28 and TRBJ2-7, the complete variable domain is DVKVTQSSRYLVKRTGEKVFLECVQDMDHENMFWYRQDPGLGLRLIYFSYDVKMKEKGDIPEGYSVSREKKERFSLILESASTNQTSMYLCASSPLQGGFYEQYFGPGTRLTVT.

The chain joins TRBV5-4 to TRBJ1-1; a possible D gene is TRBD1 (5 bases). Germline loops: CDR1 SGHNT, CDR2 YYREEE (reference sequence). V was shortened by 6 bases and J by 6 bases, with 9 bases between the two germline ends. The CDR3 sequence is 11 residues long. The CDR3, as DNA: TGTGCCAGCACTGGGGGATCTGAAGCTTTCTTT. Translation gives CASTGGSEAFF.

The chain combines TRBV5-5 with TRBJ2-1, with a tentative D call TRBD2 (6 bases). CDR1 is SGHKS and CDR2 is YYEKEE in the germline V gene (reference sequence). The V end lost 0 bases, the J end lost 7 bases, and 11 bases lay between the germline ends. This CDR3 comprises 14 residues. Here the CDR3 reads CASSLVGGGNEQFF. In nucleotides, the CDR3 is TGTGCCAGCAGCTTGGTGGGGGGAGGTAATGAGCAGTTCTTC.

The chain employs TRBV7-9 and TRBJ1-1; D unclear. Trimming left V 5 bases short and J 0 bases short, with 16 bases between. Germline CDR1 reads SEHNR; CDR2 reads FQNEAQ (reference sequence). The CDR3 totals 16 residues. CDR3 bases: TGTGCCAGCAGCATGGACGGTTTTCCTTTGAACACTGAAGCTTTCTTT. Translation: CASSMDGFPLNTEAFF.

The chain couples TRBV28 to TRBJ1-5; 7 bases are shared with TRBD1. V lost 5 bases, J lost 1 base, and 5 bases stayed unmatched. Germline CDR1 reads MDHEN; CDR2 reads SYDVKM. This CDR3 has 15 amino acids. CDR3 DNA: TGTGCCAGCAGTAGGGGGCTGGGGAGCAATCAGCCCCAGCATTTT. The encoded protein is CASSRGLGSNQPQHF.

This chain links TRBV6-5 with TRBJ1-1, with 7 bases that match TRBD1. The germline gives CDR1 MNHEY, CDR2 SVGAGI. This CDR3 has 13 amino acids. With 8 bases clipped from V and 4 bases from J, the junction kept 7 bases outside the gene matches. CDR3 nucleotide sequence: TGTGCCAGCGGTCGACAGGGCATCACTGAAGCTTTCTTT. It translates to CASGRQGITEAFF.

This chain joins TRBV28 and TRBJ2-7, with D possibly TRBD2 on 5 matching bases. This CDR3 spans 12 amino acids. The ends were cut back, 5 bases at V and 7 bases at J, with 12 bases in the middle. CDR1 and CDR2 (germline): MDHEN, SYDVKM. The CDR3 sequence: CASSGWRVEQYF. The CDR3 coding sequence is TGTGCCAGCAGTGGGTGGCGGGTGGAGCAGTACTTC.

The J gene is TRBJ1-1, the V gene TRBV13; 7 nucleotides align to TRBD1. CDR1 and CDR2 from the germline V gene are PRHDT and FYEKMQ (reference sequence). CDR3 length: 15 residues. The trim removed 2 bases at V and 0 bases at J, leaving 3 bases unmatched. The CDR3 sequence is CASSLTGELNTEAFF. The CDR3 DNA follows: TGTGCCAGCAGCTTAACAGGGGAACTGAACACTGAAGCTTTCTTT.